This TCR beta chain is drawn from a study of blood T cell repertoires in COVID-19. Whole-study context: Sites in the United States, Italy and Spain provided acute and convalescent COVID-19 samples. Sources were T cells, B-cell-depleted T cells, or PBMCs; the material itself was cDNA or gDNA.

This table comes from immunoSEQ multiplex PCR, and its TCRdb copy is limited to in-frame clones, with some not included. The sample records around 300,000 clones, around 86% being singletons. The V end lost 0 bases, the J end lost 0 bases, and 10 bases lay between the germline ends. The length of the CDR3 is 16 residues. The germline V gene has CDR1 SGHDT and CDR2 YYEEEE. Sequencing was performed on peripheral blood. The chain recombines TRBV5-6 with TRBJ2-1, with D possibly matching TRBD2 (5 bases). This sequence originates from a man in his fifties with acute or convalescent COVID-19. DNA for the CDR3: TGTGCCAGCAGCTTGGATTGGGGAGTCTCCTACAATGAGCAGTTCTTC. The encoded protein is CASSLDWGVSYNEQFF.